The clone carrying this TCR beta chain came up a few times. The data are from a study of patients and donors after allogeneic stem cell transplantation. CDR1 and CDR2 (germline): SGHRS, YFSETQ. Trimming left V 0 bases short and J 7 bases short, with 7 bases between. The length of the CDR3 is 12 residues. Each CDR3 protein is one row after TCRdb ran MiXCR on the RT-PCR reads. Of roughly 230,000 distinct CDR3 sequences listed, 13% to 15% are singletons. The chain has TRBV5-1 and TRBJ1-2; D uncertain. The sequence derives from a human donor who was either an allogeneic HSCT recipient or a stem cell or donor lymphocyte infusion donor (not recorded which). It is not recorded whose cells these are; they may come from a transplant donor. The sequenced sample was blood, either unsorted or a sorted T cell fraction (not recorded which). CDR3 sequence: CASSLEGIGYTF. The CDR3 coding sequence is TGCGCCAGCAGCTTGGAGGGAATTGGCTACACCTTC.